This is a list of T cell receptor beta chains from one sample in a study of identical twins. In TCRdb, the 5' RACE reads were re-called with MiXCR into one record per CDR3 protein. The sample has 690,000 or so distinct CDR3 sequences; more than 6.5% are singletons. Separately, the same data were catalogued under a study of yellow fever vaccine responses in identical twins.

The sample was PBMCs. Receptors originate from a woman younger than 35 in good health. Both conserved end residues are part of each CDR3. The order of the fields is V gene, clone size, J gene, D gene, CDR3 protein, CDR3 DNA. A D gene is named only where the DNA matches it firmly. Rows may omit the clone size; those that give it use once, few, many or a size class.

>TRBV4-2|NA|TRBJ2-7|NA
CASSPEPDRYEQYF
TGTGCCAGCAGCCCTGAGCCGGACCGCTACGAGCAGTACTTC
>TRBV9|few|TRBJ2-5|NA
CASSAGLRGRQETQYF
TGTGCCAGCAGCGCCGGCCTTCGAGGGCGTCAAGAGACCCAGTACTTC
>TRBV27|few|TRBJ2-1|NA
CASSPRAISYNEQFF
TGTGCCAGCAGTCCCCGCGCCATCTCCTACAATGAGCAGTTCTTC
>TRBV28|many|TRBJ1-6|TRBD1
CASSPGGGGAKSPLHF
TGTGCCAGCAGTCCAGGGGGAGGGGGCGCGAAATCACCCCTCCACTTT
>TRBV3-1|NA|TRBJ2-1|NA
CASSQELAYNEQFF
TGTGCCAGCAGCCAAGAATTAGCCTACAATGAGCAGTTCTTC
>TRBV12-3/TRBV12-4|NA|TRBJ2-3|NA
CASSPGTLDHTDTQYF
TGTGCCAGCAGCCCCGGGACATTGGATCACACAGATACGCAGTATTTT
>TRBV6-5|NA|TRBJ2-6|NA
CASSYLPSSGANVLTF
TGTGCCAGCAGTTACCTCCCGTCCTCTGGGGCCAACGTCCTGACTTTC
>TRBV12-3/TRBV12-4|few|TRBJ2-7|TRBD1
CASTQGTGSSYEQYF
TGTGCCAGCACCCAGGGGACAGGGAGCTCCTACGAGCAGTACTTC
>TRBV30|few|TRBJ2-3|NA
CAWSVQYTDTQYF
TGTGCCTGGAGTGTACAGTACACAGATACGCAGTATTTT
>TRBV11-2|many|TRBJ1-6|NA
CASSLGQGIESPLHF
TGTGCCAGCAGCTTAGGCCAGGGGATTGAATCACCCCTCCACTTT
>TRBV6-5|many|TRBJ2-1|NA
CASSGGNNEQFF
TGTGCCAGCAGTGGAGGCAACAATGAGCAGTTCTTC
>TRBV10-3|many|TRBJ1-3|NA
CAIRGSLSGNTIYF
TGTGCCATCAGGGGATCCCTCTCTGGAAACACCATATATTTT
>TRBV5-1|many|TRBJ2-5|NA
CASSLEIVQETQYF
TGCGCCAGCAGCTTGGAGATAGTCCAAGAGACCCAGTACTTC
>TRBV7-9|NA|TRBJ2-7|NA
CASRPSAGYEQYF
TGTGCCAGCAGGCCATCCGCAGGATACGAGCAGTACTTC